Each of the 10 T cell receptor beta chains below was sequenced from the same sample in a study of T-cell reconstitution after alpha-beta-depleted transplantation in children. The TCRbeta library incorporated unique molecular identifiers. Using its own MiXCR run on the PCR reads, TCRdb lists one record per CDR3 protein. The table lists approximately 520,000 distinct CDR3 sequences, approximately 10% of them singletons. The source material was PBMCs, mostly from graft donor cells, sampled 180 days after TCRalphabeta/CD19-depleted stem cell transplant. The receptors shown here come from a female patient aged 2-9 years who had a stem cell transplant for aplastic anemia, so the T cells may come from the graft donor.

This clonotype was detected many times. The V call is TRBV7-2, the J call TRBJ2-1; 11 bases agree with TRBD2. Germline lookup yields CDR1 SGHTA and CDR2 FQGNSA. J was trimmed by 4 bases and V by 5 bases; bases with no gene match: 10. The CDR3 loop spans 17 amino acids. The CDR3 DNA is TGTGCCAGCAGCCTTAGCGGGAGGGCCGGGAAATACAATGAGCAGTTCTTC. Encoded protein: CASSLSGRAGKYNEQFF.

CDR3 sequence (DNA): TGCGCCAGCAGCCCAGCGGGGAGCGGGAGTGCCGGGGAGCTGTTTTTT. Its protein product is CASSPAGSGSAGELFF. V and J are TRBV5-1 and TRBJ2-2, with TRBD2 identical over 8 bases. Losses at the gene ends were 4 bases for V and 6 bases for J; bases not matched to a gene: 11. CDR1 is SGHRS, CDR2 YFSETQ, per germline. The CDR3 is 16 amino acids.

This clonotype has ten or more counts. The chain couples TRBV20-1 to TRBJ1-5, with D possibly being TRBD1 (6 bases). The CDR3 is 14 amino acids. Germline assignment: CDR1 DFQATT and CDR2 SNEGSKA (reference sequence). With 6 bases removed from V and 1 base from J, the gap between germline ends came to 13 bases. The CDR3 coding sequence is TGCAGTGCGCCACGGACAGAGAGCAATCAGCCCCAGCATTTT. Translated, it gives CSAPRTESNQPQHF.

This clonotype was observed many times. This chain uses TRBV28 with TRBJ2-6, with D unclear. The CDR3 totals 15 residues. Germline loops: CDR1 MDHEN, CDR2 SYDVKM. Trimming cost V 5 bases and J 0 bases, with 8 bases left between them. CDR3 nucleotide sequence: TGTGCCAGCAGTCGGGCGAGCTCTGGGGCCAACGTCCTGACTTTC. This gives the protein CASSRASSGANVLTF.

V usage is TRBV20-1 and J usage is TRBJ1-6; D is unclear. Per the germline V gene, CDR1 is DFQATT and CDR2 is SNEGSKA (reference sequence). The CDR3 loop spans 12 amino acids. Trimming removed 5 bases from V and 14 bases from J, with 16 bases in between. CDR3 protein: CSAPPGGSALHF. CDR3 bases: TGCAGTGCTCCCCCAGGAGGTTCGGCCCTCCACTTT.

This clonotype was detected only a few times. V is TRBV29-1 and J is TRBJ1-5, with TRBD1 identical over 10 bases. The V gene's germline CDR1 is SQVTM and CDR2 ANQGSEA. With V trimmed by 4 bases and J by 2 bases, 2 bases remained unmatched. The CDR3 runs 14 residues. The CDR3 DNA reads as TGCAGCGTTGGCGGGACAGGGGGCAATCAGCCCCAGCATTTT. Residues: CSVGGTGGNQPQHF.

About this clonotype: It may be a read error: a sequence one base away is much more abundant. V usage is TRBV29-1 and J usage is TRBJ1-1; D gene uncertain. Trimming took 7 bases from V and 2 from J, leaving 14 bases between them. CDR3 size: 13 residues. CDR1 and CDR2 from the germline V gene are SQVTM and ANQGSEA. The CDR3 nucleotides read TGCAGCGCCCTACGAGGAAAAAACACTGAAGCTTTCTTT. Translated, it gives CSALRGKNTEAFF.

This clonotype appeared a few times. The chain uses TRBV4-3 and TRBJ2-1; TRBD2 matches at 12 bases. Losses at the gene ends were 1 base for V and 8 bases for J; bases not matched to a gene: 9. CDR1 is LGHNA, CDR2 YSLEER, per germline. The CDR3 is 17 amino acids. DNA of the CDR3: TGCGCCAGCAGCCAAGTTCGTGCTAGCGGGAGGGCCTATGAGCAGTTCTTC. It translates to CASSQVRASGRAYEQFF.

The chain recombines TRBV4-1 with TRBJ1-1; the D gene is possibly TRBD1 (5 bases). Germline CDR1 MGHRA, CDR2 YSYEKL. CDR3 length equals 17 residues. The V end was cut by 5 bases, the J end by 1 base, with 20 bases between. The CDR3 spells CASSDTPPVGENTEAFF. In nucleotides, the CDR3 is TGCGCCAGCAGCGACACTCCTCCCGTGGGGGAGAACACTGAAGCTTTCTTT.

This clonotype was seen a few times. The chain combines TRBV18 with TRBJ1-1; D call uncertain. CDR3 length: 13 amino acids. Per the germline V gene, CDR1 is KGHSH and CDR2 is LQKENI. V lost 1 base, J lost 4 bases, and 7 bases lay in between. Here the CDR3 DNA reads TGTGCCAGCTCACCACACAAGGGCACTGAAGCTTTCTTT. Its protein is CASSPHKGTEAFF. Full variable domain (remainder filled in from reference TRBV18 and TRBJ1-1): NAGVMQNPRHLVRRRGQEARLRCSPMKGHSHVYWYRQLPEEGLKFMVYLQKENIIDESGMPKERFSAEFPKEGPSILRIQQVVRGDSAAYFCASSPHKGTEAFFGQGTRLTVV.